The T cell receptor beta chain described here comes from a study of Graves' ophthalmopathy and Graves' hyperthyroidism listed by TCRdb under 2018. Regarding the research as a whole: Hyperthyroidism was defined as stable when no progression to ophthalmopathy occurred within 18 months of follow-up. In total, under 150 blood samples were TCR-sequenced: fewer than 50 ophthalmopathy, some 75 hyperthyroidism and roughly 17 hyperthyroidism-to-ophthalmopathy patients. To explore V-J signatures that separate ophthalmopathy from hyperthyroidism, a discovery set of about 98 patients was enrolled, consisting of approximately 45 with ophthalmopathy and roughly 59 with stable hyperthyroidism. The independent validation cohort included around 19 hyperthyroidism patients plus 17 patients who later progressed from hyperthyroidism to ophthalmopathy. The study used TCR beta repertoire signatures to distinguish Graves' ophthalmopathy from Graves' hyperthyroidism and to predict progression to ophthalmopathy. In about 6 hyperthyroidism patients, T-cell repertoires of thyroid tissue and blood were compared. After sampling, hyperthyroidism patients received methimazole starting at 30 mg daily, and ophthalmopathy patients received high-dose intravenous methylprednisolone. Points the paper makes about the study in general: The 13-signature model separated ophthalmopathy from stable hyperthyroidism with about 86% sensitivity and almost 84% specificity in cross-validation, and 80%/75% in the test set. No statistical method was used to set the sample size in advance, and the investigators knew which group each participant was assigned to. Most expanded thyroid clonotypes with a frequency above 0.001 also appeared in blood, which suggests that blood repertoires may reflect the immune response in the thyroid. In validation, the model predicted ophthalmopathy progression with 70.59% sensitivity and 72.22% specificity; some 13 predicted patients were CT-confirmed with GO in a median of approximately six months.

Reading from cysteine to phenylalanine, the CDR3 counts 13 amino acids. The retained sequence is limited to the CDR3, 39 bases, with the frame set at the first base. Relative to germline, V is 3 bases shorter and J is 1 base shorter, with 6 bases between their ends. From the germline V gene (reference sequence), CDR1 is LNHDA and CDR2 is SQIVND. Patients with hyperthyroidism were aged 18 to 65 years, had been newly diagnosed, and had a disease duration of less than 2 months. Anyone with other autoimmune diseases, uncontrolled infections, pregnancy or lactation was excluded from the study. Clinical symptoms, serum thyroxine, TRAb, thyroid ultrasound and orbital computed tomography were used for diagnosis. Total RNA was extracted using Trizol reagent, and RNA quality was checked on an Agilent 2100 Bioanalyzer. Many counts were recorded for this clonotype. This clone's antigen is unknown. No much larger clone exists at a distance of one base, and base qualities are not known.

TCR beta CDR3 regions were amplified from RNA transcripts for repertoire sequencing. A first-round RT-PCR used HTBI primers with the Qiagen OneStep RT-PCR kit, followed by a second-round multiplex PCR, size selection and purification. Libraries were sequenced paired-end with 100 bp reads on an Illumina HiSeq2000. On the study's bioinformatics: Reads were processed with SOAPnuke, discarding reads with adapters, uncalled bases, mean Phred below 15, or no exact constant-primer or identifier match. COPE v1.2.5 was used to merge high-quality paired reads. Each unique nucleotide sequence was defined as a clonotype, and clonotypes were aligned to IMGT TRB V, D and J references with MiTCR v1.1. The analysis was limited to V-J combinations with a frequency above 0.0001, which together covered roughly 99% of the repertoires. For each V-J combination, a TCR clonal expansion and chaos score was defined as F50 clonal expansion divided by the chaos observed in the TCRdist matrix. Welch's t-statistics and random forest were used to reduce the features to about 14 V-J combinations, which were then used as input to a naive Bayes classifier. The similarity between thyroid and blood repertoires was quantified using the Morisita-Horn index. TCRdb reanalyzed the raw reads on its own, using fastp at Q25 for trimming and MiXCR for clone calling, and kept in-frame beta chains. For every CDR3 protein sequence, its rows merge into one entry that carries the most common genes and DNA. In this record, the V and J calls reflect TCRdb's handling and not the investigators' own analysis. This sample has around 1,200,000 distinct CDR3 sequences in its table, and 35% to 45% of those were observed once. The ten top clones hold around 10% of the sample.

The sequence joins TRBV19 to TRBJ1-1, with the D gene uncertain. This clonotype originated in an adult man with Graves' hyperthyroidism. The source material was peripheral blood or thyroid tissue (not recorded which). The DNA is as follows: TGTGCCAGTAGTATCTACCCGAACACTGAAGCTTTCTTT. Its protein product is CASSIYPNTEAFF.